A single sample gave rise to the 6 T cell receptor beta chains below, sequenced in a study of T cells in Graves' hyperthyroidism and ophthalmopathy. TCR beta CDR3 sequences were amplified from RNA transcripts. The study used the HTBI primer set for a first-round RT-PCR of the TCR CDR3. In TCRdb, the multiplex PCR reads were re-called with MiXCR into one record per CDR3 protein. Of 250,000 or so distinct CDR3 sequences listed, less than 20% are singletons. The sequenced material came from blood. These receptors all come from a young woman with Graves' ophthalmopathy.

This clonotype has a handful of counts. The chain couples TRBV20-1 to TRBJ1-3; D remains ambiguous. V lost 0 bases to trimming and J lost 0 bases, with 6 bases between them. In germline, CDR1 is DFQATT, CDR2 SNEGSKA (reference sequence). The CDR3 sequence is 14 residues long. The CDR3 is CSARDKDSGNTIYF. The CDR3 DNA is TGCAGTGCTAGAGATAAGGACTCTGGAAACACCATATATTTT.

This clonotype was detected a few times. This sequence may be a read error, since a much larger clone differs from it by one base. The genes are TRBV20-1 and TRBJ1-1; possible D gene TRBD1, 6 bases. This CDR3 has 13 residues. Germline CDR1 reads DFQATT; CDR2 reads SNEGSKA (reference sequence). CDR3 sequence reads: CSARAQGRTEALF. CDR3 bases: TGCAGTGCTAGAGCCCAGGGGAGGACTGAAGCTCTCTTT.

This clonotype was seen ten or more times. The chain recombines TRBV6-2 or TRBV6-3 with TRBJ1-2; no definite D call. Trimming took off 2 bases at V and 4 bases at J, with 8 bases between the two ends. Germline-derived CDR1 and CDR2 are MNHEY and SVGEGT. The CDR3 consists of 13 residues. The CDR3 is CASSYGHIYGYTF. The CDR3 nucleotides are TGTGCCAGCAGTTACGGGCACATCTATGGCTACACCTTC.

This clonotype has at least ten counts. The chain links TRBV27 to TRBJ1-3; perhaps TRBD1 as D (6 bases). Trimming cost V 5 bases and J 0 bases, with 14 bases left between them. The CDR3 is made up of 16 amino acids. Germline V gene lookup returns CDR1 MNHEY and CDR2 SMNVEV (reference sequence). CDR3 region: CASSLDGQTSGNTIYF. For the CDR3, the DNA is TGTGCCAGCAGTCTAGACGGACAGACCTCTGGAAACACCATATATTTT.

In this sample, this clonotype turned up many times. The CDR3 loop is CASSLGQGNQETQYF. The CDR3 DNA follows: TGTGCCAGCAGCTTAGGGCAGGGCAACCAAGAGACCCAGTACTTC. V is TRBV11-2 and J is TRBJ2-5, with D tentatively TRBD1 (5 bases). Trimming stripped 1 base from V and 0 bases from J, with 9 bases between. Germline V gene lookup returns CDR1 SGHAT and CDR2 FQNNGV. The CDR3 consists of 15 residues.

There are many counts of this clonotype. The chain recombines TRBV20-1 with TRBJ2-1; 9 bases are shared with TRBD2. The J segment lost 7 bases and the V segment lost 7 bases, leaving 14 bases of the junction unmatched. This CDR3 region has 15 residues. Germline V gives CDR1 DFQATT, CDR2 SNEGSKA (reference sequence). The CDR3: CSGPQPAGGWNEQFF. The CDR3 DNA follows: TGCAGTGGCCCCCAGCCGGCGGGGGGGTGGAATGAGCAGTTCTTC.